A single sample is the source of the 20 T cell receptor beta chains below, sequenced in a study of molecular identifiers for immune sequencing clone quantification. TCRdb re-called the PCR reads with MiXCR, one entry per CDR3 protein. The sample consists of roughly 320,000 distinct CDR3 sequences, 24% of them appearing once. The sample taken for sequencing was naive CD8+ T cells from blood, with Jurkat cell RNA spiked in. Subset here: FACS-sorted CD8+CD4-CCR7+CD45RA+ naive T cells. Every receptor here comes from a human donor in good health. Some libraries in this study had Jurkat cell RNA spiked in.

This clonotype has a handful of counts. One end of the junction is discordant with germline, which a read error may explain. The genes are TRBV20-1 and TRBJ1-6; D might be TRBD1 (5 bases). The CDR3 covers 15 residues. Per the germline V gene, CDR1 is DFQATT and CDR2 is SNEGSKA (reference sequence). The CDR3 loop is CSALRQSSHNSPLHF. In DNA, the CDR3 is TGCAGTGCCTTGAGACAGAGCTCCCATAATTCACCCCTCCACTTT.

A word on this clonotype: This likely reflects a read error, since a far larger clone is one base away. This chain connects TRBV4-3 to TRBJ2-3, with D unclear. The CDR3 loop spans 13 amino acids. Germline loops: CDR1 LGHNA, CDR2 YSLEER. V was shortened by 0 bases and J by 2 bases, with 3 bases between the two germline ends. CDR3 in amino acids: CASSQESTDTQYF. CDR3 nucleotides: TGCGCCAGCAGCCAAGAGTCCACAGATACGCAGTATTTT.

This clonotype has just a few counts. V usage is TRBV7-9 and J usage is TRBJ2-7, with 11 bases aligning to TRBD2. This CDR3 has 16 amino acids. The germline gives CDR1 SEHNR, CDR2 FQNEAQ (reference sequence). The trim removed 5 bases at V and 3 bases at J, leaving 9 bases unmatched. This CDR3 reads CASSPPTSGGLYEQYF. The CDR3 coding sequence is TGTGCCAGCAGCCCCCCCACTAGCGGGGGACTCTACGAGCAGTACTTC.

This clonotype was detected many times. V is TRBV29-1 and J is TRBJ2-3; 8 nucleotides align to TRBD1. V shed 1 base and J 6 bases; nucleotides not matched to a gene: 3. The CDR3 covers 13 residues. Germline lookup yields CDR1 SQVTM and CDR2 ANQGSEA. This CDR3 is CSVEGDRLDTQYF. The CDR3 DNA sequence: TGCAGCGTTGAAGGGGACAGGTTGGATACGCAGTATTTT.

The chain joins TRBV13 to TRBJ2-1; a possible D gene is TRBD1 (6 bases). V shed 5 bases and J shed 15 bases, with 23 bases lying between them. The CDR3 contains 14 residues. The germline gives CDR1 PRHDT, CDR2 FYEKMQ (reference sequence). The CDR3 DNA is TGTGCCAGCAGCCGCCGAGACTCCCAACAGGGACGGTTCTTC. This codes for CASSRRDSQQGRFF.

Comments on this clonotype: Being one base from a much bigger clone, this may be a read error. The CDR3 coding sequence is TGTGCCAGCAGCTCACGGGACAGCAAGCAGCCCCAGCATTTT. It yields the protein CASSSRDSKQPQHF. J is TRBJ1-5 and V is TRBV21-1; the table's TRBD1 call for D was not verified on the DNA. TRBV21-1 is an annotated pseudogene. This CDR3 comprises 14 residues.

The rearrangement joins TRBV6-2 or TRBV6-3 to TRBJ2-5; 14 positions agree with TRBD2. The V and J ends lost 2 bases and 1 base, in that order; junction bases with no gene match: 6. Germline-derived CDR1 and CDR2 are MNHEY and SVGEGT. The CDR3 has 18 residues. Here the CDR3 DNA reads TGTGCCAGCAGTTACAATATGGGACTAGCGGGAGTCCAAGAGACCCAGTACTTC. Its protein product is CASSYNMGLAGVQETQYF.

This clonotype was counted ten times or more. V is TRBV4-1 and J is TRBJ2-2; the match to TRBD1 covers 7 bases. V lost 1 base to trimming and J lost 0 bases; unmatched junction nucleotides: 2. The germline V gene encodes CDR1 MGHRA and CDR2 YSYEKL. There are 16 residues in the CDR3. This CDR3 reads CASSQAGTANTGELFF. The DNA of the CDR3 is TGCGCCAGCAGCCAAGCCGGGACAGCGAACACCGGGGAGCTGTTTTTT.

There are a few counts of this clonotype. The J gene is TRBJ1-5, the V gene TRBV30, with 7 bases identical to TRBD1. The V segment lost 1 base and the J segment 4 bases; nucleotides outside the gene matches: 4. CDR1 and CDR2 from the germline V gene are GTSNPN and SVGIG (reference sequence). The CDR3 has 14 residues. This chain's CDR3 is CAWSEGASNQPQHF. CDR3 DNA sequence: TGTGCCTGGAGTGAGGGGGCATCGAATCAGCCCCAGCATTTT.

This clonotype was seen many times. This sequence joins TRBV5-1 and TRBJ2-7; 13 nucleotides line up with TRBD2. Germline assignment: CDR1 SGHRS and CDR2 YFSETQ. Trimming cost V 4 bases and J 0 bases; bases outside gene matches: 10. The CDR3 has 18 amino acids. The CDR3: CASSVWTSGGATSYEQYF. CDR3 nucleotide sequence: TGCGCCAGCAGCGTCTGGACTAGCGGGGGCGCGACCTCCTACGAGCAGTACTTC.

A few counts support this clonotype. V is TRBV11-2 and J is TRBJ2-3; D possibly corresponds to TRBD2 (5 bases). Trimming took off 5 bases at V and 2 bases at J, with 23 bases between the two ends. Germline V gene data show CDR1 as SGHAT and CDR2 as FQNNGV. The length of the CDR3 is 18 residues. CDR3 sequence (DNA): TGTGCCAGCAGCCGAACCACGGGGAGCCTGAGAGACACAGATACGCAGTATTTT. Protein product: CASSRTTGSLRDTDTQYF.

The V gene is TRBV12-5, the J gene TRBJ2-2; D gene ambiguous. This CDR3 region has 15 residues. Between the trimmed V and J ends, which lost 0 bases and 7 bases, there was a span of 12 bases. Per germline, CDR1 LGHNT and CDR2 FRNRAP. The CDR3 DNA reads TGTGCTAGTGGTTTGGTATTGGGGTCTAACGGGGAGCTGTTTTTT. This gives the protein CASGLVLGSNGELFF.

The chain uses TRBV28 and TRBJ2-7; perhaps TRBD2 as D (6 bases). Per the germline V gene, CDR1 is MDHEN and CDR2 is SYDVKM. The CDR3 consists of 13 residues. The V and J ends lost 3 bases and 3 bases respectively, with 9 bases between them. As DNA, the CDR3 is TGTGCCAGCAGTTTGGAGGGGCGCTACGAGCAGTACTTC. Protein: CASSLEGRYEQYF.

There are many counts of this clonotype. CDR3 nucleotide sequence: TGTGCCAGCAGCTTAGTCACAGGGGCCCCGGATACGCAGTATTTT. Translating gives CASSLVTGAPDTQYF. The V gene is TRBV7-9, the J gene TRBJ2-3; TRBD1 matches at 7 bases. V dropped 1 base and J dropped 6; count of bases not matched to a gene: 7. Germline V lookup: CDR1 SEHNR, CDR2 FQNEAQ (reference sequence). The CDR3 is made up of 15 amino acids.

The genes are TRBV4-3 and TRBJ2-7; 9 bases map to TRBD1. Germline V gene data show CDR1 as LGHNA and CDR2 as YSLEER. The CDR3 loop spans 16 amino acids. Unmatched junction bases numbered 8, after V lost 0 bases and J lost 5 bases. The CDR3 loop is CASSQDPDRGTNEQYF. The CDR3 DNA follows: TGCGCCAGCAGCCAAGATCCGGACAGGGGAACCAACGAGCAGTACTTC.

This clonotype was detected many times. The rearrangement uses TRBV6-6 and TRBJ2-1; no clear D gene. Germline-derived CDR1 and CDR2 are MNHNY and SVGAGI (reference sequence). V was cut by 5 bases and J by 10 bases, with 15 bases left in between. This CDR3 comprises 13 residues. This CDR3 is CASSLLGLVEQFF. DNA of the CDR3: TGTGCCAGCAGTCTCCTCGGCCTAGTCGAGCAGTTCTTC.

Concerning this clonotype itself: One end of the junction does not line up with germline, which may come from a read error. V and J are TRBV13 and TRBJ1-5; tentative D call: TRBD1 (6 bases). CDR1 is PRHDT and CDR2 is FYEKMQ in the germline V gene (reference sequence). The CDR3 is 16 amino acids. The CDR3 here is CTSSLGGRGGNQPQHF. CDR3 DNA sequence: TGTACCAGCAGCTTAGGAGGCAGGGGTGGCAATCAGCCCCAGCATTTT.

This clonotype was counted between two and nine times. The V call is TRBV6-2 or TRBV6-3, the J call TRBJ2-3; D is perhaps TRBD2 (5 bases). CDR3 length: 14 amino acids. The germline V and J ends were trimmed by 7 bases and 3 bases, with 14 bases remaining between them. Germline values: CDR1 MNHEY, CDR2 SVGEGT. This chain's CDR3 is CASKRGLLTDTQYF. CDR3 bases: TGTGCCAGCAAAAGAGGACTGCTGACAGATACGCAGTATTTT.

V usage is TRBV7-2 and J usage is TRBJ2-1; D may correspond to TRBD1 or TRBD2 (5 bases each). Trimming took 6 bases from V and 2 from J, leaving 17 bases between them. Germline-derived CDR1 and CDR2 are SGHTA and FQGNSA. The CDR3 is 16 amino acids. The CDR3 coding sequence is TGTGCCAGCAGTCCGGGACCTATCAACGCCTACAATGAGCAGTTCTTC. As protein: CASSPGPINAYNEQFF.

This chain links TRBV30 with TRBJ2-2, with 7 bases that match TRBD1. The germline CDR1 and CDR2 sequences are GTSNPN and SVGIG (reference sequence). J was trimmed by 3 bases and V by 3 bases; bases with no gene match: 1. The CDR3 runs 13 residues. CDR3 nucleotides: TGTGCCTGGAGCGACAGGGACACCGGGGAGCTGTTTTTT. Translating it yields CAWSDRDTGELFF.